The next 3 T cell receptor beta chains were all read from a single sample in a study of PD-L1 blockade in urothelial cancer. TCRdb's copy holds only in-frame clones and misses some; the assay was immunoSEQ multiplex PCR. The table has approximately 100,000 clones, around 82% seen once. The sample in question was PBMCs, obtained around atezolizumab (anti-PD-L1) treatment. These receptors all come from a man in his forties or fifties with urothelial cancer.

The J gene is TRBJ1-5, the V gene TRBV10-1, with 11 positions matching TRBD1. V shed 2 bases, J shed 1 base, and the junction held 10 bases outside the gene matches. Germline V CDR1 and CDR2: WNHNN, SYGVQD (reference sequence). The CDR3 loop spans 19 amino acids. Here the CDR3 DNA reads TGCGCCAGCAGTGAGAGGACAGGGGGCAAGGGGAAGAGCAATCAGCCCCAGCATTTT. It yields the protein CASSERTGGKGKSNQPQHF.

This sequence joins TRBV5-6 and TRBJ1-5; D is undetermined. The CDR3 consists of 14 residues. CDR1 and CDR2 (germline): SGHDT, YYEEEE. Trimming pared 0 bases from V and 5 bases from J, leaving 9 bases between. CDR3 coding DNA: TGTGCCAGCAGCTTGGGGACTCCCGATCAGCCCCAGCATTTT. It yields the protein CASSLGTPDQPQHF.

The sample holds a few counts of this clone. The chain combines TRBV9 with TRBJ1-2, with D perhaps TRBD1 (5 bases). CDR1 and CDR2 (germline): SGDLS, YYNGEE. V was pared by 3 bases and J by 1 base, with 13 bases between. The CDR3 spans 15 residues. CDR3 DNA: TGTGCCAGCAGCGCCCCAGGGAGGGGTAACTATGGCTACACCTTC. Its protein is CASSAPGRGNYGYTF.